This is a list of T cell receptor beta chains from one sample in a study of Graves' ophthalmopathy and Graves' hyperthyroidism. TCRdb re-analysed the multiplex PCR reads in MiXCR, keeping a single row per CDR3 protein. The sample consists of 650,000 to 900,000 distinct CDR3 sequences, 40% of them appearing once. Sequencing input: peripheral blood. The receptor source for this set is an adult man with Graves' ophthalmopathy. Each CDR3 is given with its conserved first and last residue. D genes are given only for firm matches. The size field is filled for only some rows; it gives once, few, many or a size class.

.	TRBJ2-5	.	TRBV7-2	TGTGCCAGCAGCTTAGTGGTGGTGGAGACCCAGTACTTC	CASSLVVVETQYF
.	TRBJ2-7	.	TRBV7-9	TGTGCCAGCTCCCGGGCCAGTGTCGTGGACGAGCAGTACTTC	CASSRASVVDEQYF
.	TRBJ1-2	.	TRBV19	TGTGCCAGTACTTTGAAGGGATTAAGGGATGGCTACACCTTC	CASTLKGLRDGYTF
few	TRBJ2-2	TRBD1	TRBV24-1	TGTGCCACCAGTGATTCAGGGACAGGGTCCGGGGAGCTGTTTTTT	CATSDSGTGSGELFF
.	TRBJ1-4	TRBD1	TRBV15	TGTGCCACCAGCACGCAGGGGGACGTCGGGACTAGCGAAAAACTGTTTTTT	CATSTQGDVGTSEKLFF
.	TRBJ1-2	.	TRBV25-1	TGTGCCAGCAGTGGGATTTCAGGGGTATGGGATGGCTACACCTTC	CASSGISGVWDGYTF
few	TRBJ1-1	TRBD1	TRBV6-5	TGTGCCAGCTCCAATAAGGGGGGGACAGACGCTTTCTTT	CASSNKGGTDAFF
many	TRBJ1-2	.	TRBV7-9	TGTGCCAGCAGCCCTTCAGGCTATGGCTACACCTTC	CASSPSGYGYTF
few	TRBJ2-5	.	TRBV7-9	TGTGCCAGCAGCTCGGGGTTGGCCCAGTACTTC	CASSSGLAQYF
many	TRBJ1-4	.	TRBV7-2	TGTGCCAGCAGCCAGTCGGGGGGAGAACTGTTTTTT	CASSQSGGELFF
many	TRBJ1-2	.	TRBV29-1	TGCAGCGTTGAAGAGGGTGGCCCAGGCTACACCTTC	CSVEEGGPGYTF
.	TRBJ1-4	.	TRBV10-3	TGTGCCAGCAGTGGCAGGGTGAACGAAAAACTGTTTTTT	CASSGRVNEKLFF
.	TRBJ1-3	.	TRBV7-9	TGTGCCAGCAGCCCCGGGGAACTTGGAAACACCATATATTTT	CASSPGELGNTIYF
many	TRBJ1-1	.	TRBV7-3	TGTGCCAGCAGCTTAAACGTGGACCAGGCGGCTTTCTTT	CASSLNVDQAAFF
few	TRBJ2-7	.	TRBV7-2	TGTGCCAGCAGCGCCTCTCGGTGGAGGGGCGAGCAGTACTTC	CASSASRWRGEQYF
.	TRBJ2-5	.	TRBV7-9	TGCGCCAGCAGCCAAGGGGAGTCCGGGGAGACCCAGTACTTC	CASSQGESGETQYF
.	TRBJ1-1	.	TRBV7-4	TGTGCCAGCAGCTTGGGGACCCTCACTGGGAACACTGAAGCTTTCTTT	CASSLGTLTGNTEAFF
few	TRBJ2-5	.	TRBV7-2	TGTGCCAGCAGGTCACGGGGGGCAGTCCAAGAGACCCAGTACTTC	CASRSRGAVQETQYF
.	TRBJ2-7	.	TRBV19	TGTGCCAGTAGTACCCCCGTCCTGAGACAGAACTACGAGCAGTACTTC	CASSTPVLRQNYEQYF
.	TRBJ2-2	.	TRBV6-5	TGTGCCAGCAGTTTTGTACGGGGGGCGGAAGAGCTGTTTTTT	CASSFVRGAEELFF
many	TRBJ1-6	TRBD1	TRBV10-3	TGTGCCATCGCCGGGACAGCGGATAATTCACCCCTCCACTTT	CAIAGTADNSPLHF
few	TRBJ2-5	TRBD2	TRBV12-3/TRBV12-4	TGTGCCAGCAGCCAAAGGACTAGCGGGGGGGCGGAGACCCAGTACTTC	CASSQRTSGGAETQYF
many	TRBJ2-5	.	TRBV2	TGTGCCAGCAGTGAATTCCGGGTTGGGGGGACCCAGTACTTC	CASSEFRVGGTQYF
.	TRBJ1-1	TRBD1	TRBV29-1	TGCAGCGTGGGGGGAGGGACAGGAGCTTTCTTT	CSVGGGTGAFF
.	TRBJ2-6	TRBD1	TRBV20-1	TGCAGTGCTAGAGAGGCTAAGGGACAGGTCTACGCTGGGGCCAACGTCCTGACTTTC	CSAREAKGQVYAGANVLTF
.	TRBJ2-5	TRBD2	TRBV20-1	TGCAGTGCTAGAGAATTCGGGGGGACGAAGGTAGAGACCCAGTACTTC	CSAREFGGTKVETQYF
.	TRBJ1-5	TRBD1	TRBV4-1	TGTGCCAGCAGCCAAGTTATAGGGACAGGAGGGCCCCAGCATTTT	CASSQVIGTGGPQHF
.	TRBJ1-5	TRBD1	TRBV28	TGTGCCAGCAGTAGGACAGGGGGCTGGCAGCCCCAGCATTTT	CASSRTGGWQPQHF
once	TRBJ2-2	TRBD2	TRBV25-1	TGTGCCAGCAGCGGTAGCGGGAGACCTAGCACCGGGGAGCTGTTTTTT	CASSGSGRPSTGELFF
many	TRBJ2-5	.	TRBV14	TGTGCCAGCAGCCAAGTTCGAGGGGGAAGTGTTGCGCGAGAGACCCAGTACTTC	CASSQVRGGSVARETQYF
.	TRBJ1-1	TRBD1	TRBV25-1	TGTGCCAGCAGTGGGGACAGGGGGGCCACTGAAGCTTTCTTT	CASSGDRGATEAFF
.	TRBJ1-4	TRBD1	TRBV5-4	TGTGCCAGCAGCTTGGGGGATGTCGGACAGGGCGAGAGAAAACTGTTTTTT	CASSLGDVGQGERKLFF
.	TRBJ2-2	TRBD2	TRBV25-1	TGTGCCAGCAGTACGGGGACTAGAAGGGACACCGGGGAGCTGTTTTTT	CASSTGTRRDTGELFF
.	TRBJ1-2	.	TRBV14	TGTGCCAGCAGCCAAGATTTGGGGAGCTTCTATGGCTACACCTTC	CASSQDLGSFYGYTF
many	TRBJ1-5	.	TRBV19	TGTGCCAGTAGCGCCACAGGGAAGGCTAGCAATCAGCCCCAGCATTTT	CASSATGKASNQPQHF
.	TRBJ1-2	.	TRBV20-1	TGCAGTGCTCCGAGATCGTTAACCGGGACGGAGAACTATGGCTACACCTTC	CSAPRSLTGTENYGYTF
.	TRBJ2-2	TRBD1	TRBV12-3/TRBV12-4	TGTGCCAGCAGTCCGGACAGGGGGGGCGGGGAGCTGTTTTTT	CASSPDRGGGELFF
many	TRBJ1-6	TRBD1	TRBV7-9	TGTGCCAGCAGCCCCCGGGACAGAAATAATTCACCCCTCCACTTT	CASSPRDRNNSPLHF
few	TRBJ1-2	TRBD1	TRBV7-9	TGTGCCAGCAGCTTATCTAACAGGGGCTATGGCTACACCTTC	CASSLSNRGYGYTF
.	TRBJ1-2	.	TRBV15	TGTGCCACCAGCAGCAGCCGAACCTATGGCTACACCTTC	CATSSSRTYGYTF
.	TRBJ1-5	TRBD1	TRBV24-1	TGTGCCAGCAGTTTAAGGGGGGACAGGAGGGGTAATCAGCCCCAGCATTTT	CASSLRGDRRGNQPQHF
many	TRBJ2-6	TRBD1	TRBV29-1	TGCAGCGTTGGGACAGGGGGAATCTCTGGGGCCAACGTCCTGACTTTC	CSVGTGGISGANVLTF
few	TRBJ1-4	.	TRBV19	TGTGCCAGTAGACACAGGGAGGTCAATGAAAAACTGTTTTTT	CASRHREVNEKLFF
.	TRBJ1-5	.	TRBV24-1	TGTGCCAGCAGTTTGGGGGAGGACAATCAGCCCCAGCATTTT	CASSLGEDNQPQHF